These 30 T cell receptor beta chains originate from one sample sequenced in a study of regulatory T cells in long-lasting Graves disease. The time point was: newly diagnosed GD, antithyroid drugs for less than 3 months. PBMC-derived RNA was used for the TCR library. HTBI primers from iRepertoire and Arm-PCR of CDR3 regions yielded the TCR beta libraries. TCRdb called the multiplex PCR reads again in MiXCR, with one record for every CDR3 protein. Of around 450,000 distinct CDR3 sequences listed, under 15% are singletons. The data also belong to a second study, concerning T cells in Graves' hyperthyroidism and ophthalmopathy.

The sequencing here drew on peripheral blood mononuclear cells (PBMCs), taken at new diagnosis, from a patient treated with antithyroid drugs. The receptors were gathered from a woman in her 30s with Graves disease.

The chain employs TRBV29-1 and TRBJ2-2; 8 nucleotides line up with TRBD2. The CDR3 has 14 residues. Losses at the gene ends were 1 base for V and 5 bases for J; bases not matched to a gene: 3. CDR1 is SQVTM and CDR2 is ANQGSEA in the germline V gene. The chain's CDR3 is CSVEASSGTGELFF. CDR3 bases: TGCAGCGTTGAAGCGTCTAGCGGGACCGGGGAGCTGTTTTTT.

This clonotype was found a few times. V usage is TRBV7-8 and J usage is TRBJ2-1; TRBD2 agrees at 9 bases. After removal of 2 bases from V and 4 bases from J, the junction contained 12 bases not matched to a gene. There are 18 residues in the CDR3. Per the germline V gene, CDR1 is SGHVS and CDR2 is FQNEAQ. CDR3 DNA sequence: TGTGCCAGCAGCTTAACCACTAGCGGGTACCAAAAGTACAATGAGCAGTTCTTC. Its translation: CASSLTTSGYQKYNEQFF.

This clonotype came up many times. This chain joins TRBV5-1 and TRBJ2-7, with 14 bases lining up with TRBD2. The CDR3 loop spans 16 amino acids. The junction had 5 bases not matched to a gene; V was cut back by 0 bases and J by 6 bases. Germline CDR1 SGHRS, CDR2 YFSETQ. The CDR3 spells CASSLDSGLAGAEQYF. The CDR3 coding sequence is TGCGCCAGCAGCTTGGACTCGGGACTAGCGGGAGCCGAGCAGTACTTC.

This clonotype has more than one count but fewer than ten. The chain uses TRBV7-6 and TRBJ2-1, with 9 bases lining up with TRBD2. CDR3 length: 13 amino acids. The germline gives CDR1 SGHVS, CDR2 FNYEAQ. The V and J ends lost 5 bases and 8 bases, in that order; junction bases with no gene match: 4. CDR3 nucleotides: TGTGCCAGCAGCGCTAGCGGGAAGGATGAGCAGTTCTTC. The encoded protein is CASSASGKDEQFF.

This clonotype was seen repeatedly, ten times or more. The chain recombines TRBV12-3 or TRBV12-4 with TRBJ2-1; 8 bases line up with TRBD2. V shed 6 bases, J shed 10 bases, and the junction held 8 bases outside the gene matches. CDR3 length: 13 residues. CDR3 amino acids: CASRDGTRYEQFF. In DNA, the CDR3 is TGTGCCAGCAGAGACGGGACTAGGTACGAGCAGTTCTTC.

This clonotype occurred a few times. A read error likely explains this, since a far larger clone differs by one base. The V and J genes are TRBV5-1 and TRBJ2-3; 10 bases fit TRBD2. The CDR3 contains 18 residues. The germline V gene encodes CDR1 SGHRS and CDR2 YFSETQ. The CDR3 DNA sequence: TGTGCCAGCAGCAGAGATACCCTAGCGGGGGCTGAGTCAGATACGCAGTATTTT. Translating it yields CASSRDTLAGAESDTQYF.

This clonotype was recorded at least ten times. The genes are TRBV28 and TRBJ1-1; D is unclear. V gave up 3 bases and J gave up 1 base, with 12 bases separating them. CDR1 MDHEN and CDR2 SYDVKM come from the germline V gene. The CDR3 runs 15 residues. The CDR3 DNA follows: TGTGCCAGCAGTTTGCGTCGCTTTGGGAACACTGAAGCTTTCTTT. Translated: CASSLRRFGNTEAFF. The complete variable domain, with remaining parts taken from reference TRBV28 and TRBJ1-1, reads DVKVTQSSRYLVKRTGEKVFLECVQDMDHENMFWYRQDPGLGLRLIYFSYDVKMKEKGDIPEGYSVSREKKERFSLILESASTNQTSMYLCASSLRRFGNTEAFFGQGTRLTVV.

This rearrangement joins TRBV10-3 to TRBJ2-7; D gene unclear. Germline values: CDR1 ENHRY, CDR2 SYGVKD. V was shortened by 0 bases and J by 9 bases, with 18 bases between the two germline ends. The CDR3 covers 15 residues. The CDR3 spells CAISESPLGDSAQYF. The CDR3 DNA is TGTGCCATCAGTGAGTCTCCGTTAGGAGATTCCGCGCAGTACTTC.

The sample holds one count of this clonotype. J is TRBJ1-2 and V is TRBV20-1, with a possible D match to TRBD1 (6 bases). Germline V gene sequence: CDR1 DFQATT, CDR2 SNEGSKA (reference sequence). This CDR3 comprises 15 residues. V was cut by 3 bases and J by 3 bases, with 17 bases left in between. CDR3 sequence: CSARDSFLPYYGYTF. The CDR3 DNA reads as TGCAGTGCTAGGGACAGTTTTCTTCCCTACTATGGCTACACCTTC.

This clonotype has a count of ten or more. This chain links TRBV5-6 with TRBJ2-1, with 9 bases matching TRBD2. The germline gives CDR1 SGHDT, CDR2 YYEEEE. The CDR3 has 16 residues. The V and J ends lost 7 bases and 6 bases, in that order; junction bases with no gene match: 14. The DNA for the CDR3 is TGTGCCAGCTCGGGACTAGCCACTGCTCCTTTCAATGAGCAGTTCTTC. Encoded protein: CASSGLATAPFNEQFF.

This rearrangement joins TRBV2 to TRBJ2-3, with 7 bases matching TRBD2. Germline values: CDR1 SNHLY, CDR2 FYNNEI. V shed 9 bases and J 0 bases; nucleotides not matched to a gene: 12. The CDR3 consists of 16 residues. CDR3 DNA: TGTGCCAGAGCGGGGACGGATGCCTGGAGCACAGATACGCAGTATTTT. It codes for CARAGTDAWSTDTQYF. Complete variable domain (other parts from reference TRBV2 and TRBJ2-3): EPEVTQTPSHQVTQMGQEVILRCVPISNHLYFYWYRQILGQKVEFLVSFYNNEISEKSEIFDDQFSVERPDGSNFTLKIRSTKLEDSAMYFCARAGTDAWSTDTQYFGPGTRLTVL.

This clonotype was picked up many times. This chain joins TRBV20-1 and TRBJ2-7; 10 bases line up with TRBD1. The CDR3 has 15 amino acids. CDR1 is DFQATT and CDR2 is SNEGSKA in the germline V gene (reference sequence). V was clipped by 3 bases and J by 6 bases; unmatched bases: 11. CDR3: CSASGRLGTGAEQYF. The CDR3 DNA sequence: TGCAGTGCTAGTGGTAGGCTCGGGACAGGGGCCGAGCAGTACTTC.

This clonotype was observed at least ten times. The chain employs TRBV2 and TRBJ2-5, with no clear D. V gave up 5 bases and J gave up 5 bases, with 18 bases separating them. This CDR3 spans 15 amino acids. The germline CDR1 and CDR2 sequences are SNHLY and FYNNEI. The CDR3 here is CASSSQREVRETQYF. In DNA, the CDR3 is TGTGCCAGCAGTTCCCAGCGTGAGGTCCGGGAGACCCAGTACTTC.

This clonotype occurred a few times. The chain employs TRBV11-1 and TRBJ1-1, with D tentatively TRBD1 (5 bases). CDR1 and CDR2 (germline): SGHAT, FQDESV (reference sequence). The V and J ends lost 5 bases and 4 bases respectively, with 14 bases between them. This CDR3 contains 14 residues. The CDR3 DNA follows: TGTGCCAGCAGCAAACCCGGGGGAGGCACTGAAGCTTTCTTT. It translates to CASSKPGGGTEAFF.

CDR3 sequence: CASSLAGQGTNTEAFF. Here the CDR3 DNA reads TGTGCCAGCAGCTTAGCAGGACAGGGCACGAACACTGAAGCTTTCTTT. The rearrangement joins TRBV7-2 to TRBJ1-1, with 8 bases that match TRBD1. The CDR3 runs 16 residues. Germline V gene data show CDR1 as SGHTA and CDR2 as FQGNSA. V lost 0 bases to trimming and J lost 1 base; unmatched junction nucleotides: 4.

This clonotype was found many times. The chain joins TRBV7-8 to TRBJ1-2; no clear D. CDR3 size: 13 residues. V gave up 5 bases and J gave up 0 bases, with 7 bases separating them. CDR1 is SGHVS and CDR2 is FQNEAQ in the germline V gene. The CDR3 DNA is TGTGCCAGCAGCCGTAAAGCTAACTATGGCTACACCTTC. Protein sequence: CASSRKANYGYTF.

This clonotype appeared many times. This chain joins TRBV20-1 and TRBJ1-1; 9 bases agree with TRBD1. The length of the CDR3 is 13 residues. Germline assignment: CDR1 DFQATT and CDR2 SNEGSKA (reference sequence). J was trimmed by 11 bases and V by 5 bases; bases with no gene match: 12. CDR3 protein: CSASGTGRFSAFF. CDR3 DNA: TGCAGTGCTTCCGGGACAGGGAGGTTTTCGGCTTTCTTT.

Ten or more counts support this clonotype. V is TRBV6-5 and J is TRBJ1-2, with 8 bases identical to TRBD1. This CDR3 contains 14 residues. Per the germline V gene, CDR1 is MNHEY and CDR2 is SVGAGI. With V trimmed by 0 bases and J by 6 bases, 3 bases remained unmatched. CDR3 in DNA: TGTGCCAGCAGTTACTCGATACAGGGGGATGGCTACACCTTC. Translation gives CASSYSIQGDGYTF.

The table lists this clonotype with many counts. The chain combines TRBV4-1 with TRBJ2-7, with TRBD2 matching over 8 bases. CDR1 is MGHRA, CDR2 YSYEKL, per germline. This CDR3 region has 15 residues. J was trimmed by 4 bases and V by 1 base; bases with no gene match: 6. In nucleotides, the CDR3 is TGCGCCAGCAGCCAAGCGGGAGGGAGATTTTACGAGCAGTACTTC. It is translated as CASSQAGGRFYEQYF.

The chain links TRBV20-1 to TRBJ2-2; 10 positions agree with TRBD1. Looked up from germline, CDR1 is DFQATT and CDR2 is SNEGSKA (reference sequence). The CDR3 spans 15 residues. Unmatched junction bases numbered 2, after V lost 1 base and J lost 3 bases. For the CDR3, the DNA is TGCAGTGCTAGAGCCGGGACAGGGGACACCGGGGAGCTGTTTTTT. It yields the protein CSARAGTGDTGELFF.

This clonotype appeared once. A read error is the likely source, as a far larger clone sits one nucleotide away. V gene TRBV2 combines with J gene TRBJ2-1; D possibly corresponds to TRBD2 (6 bases). The CDR3 runs to 18 residues. Trimming pared 2 bases from V and 13 bases from J, leaving 30 bases between. Germline-derived CDR1 and CDR2 are SNHLY and FYNNEI. The CDR3 bases are TGTGCCAGCAGTGAAAGTGGGGGAGGAGGGTTGAAGAAAGAGACCCAGTTCTTC. As protein: CASSESGGGGLKKETQFF.

In its sample, this clonotype was seen many times. The CDR3 loop is CASSPTNGELFF. DNA of the CDR3: TGTGCCAGCAGCCCAACCAATGGGGAGCTGTTTTTT. The chain combines TRBV7-9 with TRBJ2-2; D is unresolved. V lost 5 bases and J 8 bases, leaving 9 bases between the germline ends. Per the germline V gene, CDR1 is SEHNR and CDR2 is FQNEAQ (reference sequence). This CDR3 spans 12 amino acids.

This sequence joins TRBV18 and TRBJ1-6, with D perhaps matching TRBD1 (5 bases). The germline CDR1 and CDR2 sequences are KGHSH and LQKENI. The V end lost 4 bases, the J end lost 0 bases, and 10 bases lay between the germline ends. The CDR3 covers 16 residues. CDR3 region: CASSQGPSSYNSPLHF. CDR3 coding DNA: TGTGCCAGCTCACAGGGACCGAGCTCCTATAATTCACCCCTCCACTTT.

At least ten counts were recorded for this clonotype. J is TRBJ1-2 and V is TRBV20-1; D gene ambiguous. The V end was cut by 0 bases, the J end by 2 bases, with 13 bases between. This CDR3 comprises 15 residues. The V gene's germline CDR1 is DFQATT and CDR2 SNEGSKA (reference sequence). The CDR3 nucleotides read TGCAGTGCTAGAGATCCAGTCTTTACCAACTATGGCTACACCTTC. It is translated as CSARDPVFTNYGYTF.

This chain uses TRBV7-3 with TRBJ2-1; 9 nucleotides agree with TRBD2. Germline CDR1 and CDR2: SGHTA and FQGTGA. Losses at the gene ends were 5 bases for V and 0 bases for J; bases not matched to a gene: 5. This CDR3 has 16 residues. CDR3 protein: CASSVFSGSSYNEQFF. CDR3 nucleotides: TGTGCCAGCAGCGTCTTTAGCGGGAGCTCCTACAATGAGCAGTTCTTC.

In its sample, this clonotype was seen many times. The genes are TRBV30 and TRBJ2-1; the D call may be TRBD1 or TRBD2 (5 bases each). This CDR3 has 13 amino acids. V lost 1 base to trimming and J lost 10 bases, with 14 bases between them. Germline CDR1 reads GTSNPN; CDR2 reads SVGIG (reference sequence). CDR3 residues: CAWSGKRWGEQFF. The CDR3 DNA reads as TGTGCCTGGAGTGGCAAGCGGTGGGGGGAGCAGTTCTTC.

This clonotype was found many times. In DNA, the CDR3 is TGTGCCAGCAGCTCCGGGACTAGCGGGAGAGAGACCCAGTACTTC. As protein: CASSSGTSGRETQYF. The chain joins TRBV6-1 to TRBJ2-5; 14 bases align to TRBD2. The CDR3 covers 15 residues. V shed 6 bases and J 4 bases; nucleotides not matched to a gene: 4. Germline V lookup: CDR1 MNHNS, CDR2 SASEGT.

In this sample, this clonotype turned up many times. CDR3 coding DNA: TGCAGTGCGCTGGACAGGGCGGAGACCCAGTACTTC. Residues: CSALDRAETQYF. V and J are TRBV20-1 and TRBJ2-5; 8 bases agree with TRBD1. This CDR3 region has 12 residues. The V gene end was trimmed by 6 bases and the J gene end by 5 bases; junction bases not matched to a gene: 5. From germline, CDR1 is DFQATT and CDR2 SNEGSKA (reference sequence).

This clonotype was picked up one time. This chain links TRBV14 with TRBJ1-1; D ambiguous. V was cut by 1 base and J by 3 bases, with 24 bases left in between. Germline-derived CDR1 and CDR2 are SGHDN and FVKESK. This CDR3 region has 19 residues. DNA of the CDR3: TGTGCCAGCAGCCAAGTCACATTCCGAGGCCCAGGTCGTGACACTGAAGCTTTCTTT. As protein: CASSQVTFRGPGRDTEAFF.

This clonotype was found many times. CDR3 sequence: CASSTAGGGQGYEQYF. The CDR3 bases are TGCGCCAGCAGCACGGCTGGTGGAGGACAGGGCTACGAGCAGTACTTC. The chain links TRBV5-1 to TRBJ2-7, with TRBD1 identical over 8 bases. J gave up 3 bases and V 4 bases, and 12 bases lay outside the gene matches. The CDR3 runs 16 residues. Germline CDR1 and CDR2: SGHRS and YFSETQ.